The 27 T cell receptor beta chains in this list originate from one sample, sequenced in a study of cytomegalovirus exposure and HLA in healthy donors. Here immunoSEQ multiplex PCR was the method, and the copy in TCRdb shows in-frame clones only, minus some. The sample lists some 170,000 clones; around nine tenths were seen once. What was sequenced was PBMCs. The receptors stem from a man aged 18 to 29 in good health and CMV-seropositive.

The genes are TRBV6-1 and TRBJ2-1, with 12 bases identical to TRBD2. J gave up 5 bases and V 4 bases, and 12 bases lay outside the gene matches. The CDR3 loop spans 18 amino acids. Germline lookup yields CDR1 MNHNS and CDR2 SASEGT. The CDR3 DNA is TGTGCCAGCAGTGCAATTCGGCTAGCGGGGGGGCGGAACAATGAGCAGTTCTTC. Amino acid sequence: CASSAIRLAGGRNNEQFF.

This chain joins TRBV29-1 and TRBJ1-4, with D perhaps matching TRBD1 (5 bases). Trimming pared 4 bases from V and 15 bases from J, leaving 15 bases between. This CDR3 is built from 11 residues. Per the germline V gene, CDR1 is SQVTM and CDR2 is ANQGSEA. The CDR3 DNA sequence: TGCAGCGTTGGGGTCAGGGAGGTGATGTTTTTT. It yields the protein CSVGVREVMFF.

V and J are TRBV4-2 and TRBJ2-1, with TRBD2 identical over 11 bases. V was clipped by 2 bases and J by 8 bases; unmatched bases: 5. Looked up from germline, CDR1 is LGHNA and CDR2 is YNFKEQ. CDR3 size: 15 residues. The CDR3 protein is CASSQSSGGYHEQFF. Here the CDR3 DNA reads TGTGCCAGCAGCCAATCTAGCGGGGGGTACCATGAGCAGTTCTTC.

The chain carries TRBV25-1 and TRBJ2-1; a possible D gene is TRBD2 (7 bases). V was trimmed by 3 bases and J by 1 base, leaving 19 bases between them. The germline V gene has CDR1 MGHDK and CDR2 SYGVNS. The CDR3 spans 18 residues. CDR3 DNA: TGTGCCAGCAGTGATCCCGTCCCGGGGGGCGGGTCCTACAATGAGCAGTTCTTC. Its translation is CASSDPVPGGGSYNEQFF.

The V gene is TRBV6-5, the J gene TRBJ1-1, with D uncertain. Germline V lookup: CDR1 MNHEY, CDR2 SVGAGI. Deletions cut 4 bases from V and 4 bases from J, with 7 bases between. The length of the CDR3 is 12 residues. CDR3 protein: CASSSGSTEAFF. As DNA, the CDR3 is TGTGCCAGCAGTTCCGGGAGCACTGAAGCTTTCTTT.

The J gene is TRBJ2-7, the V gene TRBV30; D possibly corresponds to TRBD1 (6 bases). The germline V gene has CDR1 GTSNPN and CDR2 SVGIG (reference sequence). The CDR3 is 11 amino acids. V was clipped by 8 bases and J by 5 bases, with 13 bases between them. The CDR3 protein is CASSDSHEQYF. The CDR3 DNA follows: TGTGCCAGTTCGGACAGCCACGAGCAGTACTTC. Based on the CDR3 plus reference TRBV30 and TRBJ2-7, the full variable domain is SQTIHQWPATLVQPVGSPLSLECTVEGTSNPNLYWYRQAAGRGLQLLFYSVGIGQISSEVPQNLSASRPQDRQFILSSKKLLLSDSGFYLCASSDSHEQYFGPGTRLTVT.

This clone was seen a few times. CDR3 in amino acids: CASTFPGRTVNYGYTF. The DNA for the CDR3 is TGCGCCAGCACCTTCCCAGGGCGGACGGTTAACTATGGCTACACCTTC. The rearrangement joins TRBV4-1 to TRBJ1-2; the D gene is possibly TRBD1 (5 bases). Germline values: CDR1 MGHRA, CDR2 YSYEKL. This CDR3 spans 16 amino acids. Trimming removed 7 bases at V and 1 base at J, with 19 bases between.

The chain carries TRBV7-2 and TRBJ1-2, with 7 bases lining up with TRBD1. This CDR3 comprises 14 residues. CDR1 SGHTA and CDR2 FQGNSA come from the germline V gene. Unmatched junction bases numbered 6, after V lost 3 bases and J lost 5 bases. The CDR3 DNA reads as TGTGCCAGCAGCTTTTCCAGGGGGGATTATGGCTACACCTTC. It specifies CASSFSRGDYGYTF.

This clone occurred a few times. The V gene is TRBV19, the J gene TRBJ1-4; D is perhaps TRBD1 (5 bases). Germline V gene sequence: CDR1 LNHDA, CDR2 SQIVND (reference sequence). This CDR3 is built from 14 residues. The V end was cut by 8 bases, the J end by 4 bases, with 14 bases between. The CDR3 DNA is TGTGCCAGTGGCGGGGCGGCACTTAATGAAAAACTGTTTTTT. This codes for CASGGAALNEKLFF.

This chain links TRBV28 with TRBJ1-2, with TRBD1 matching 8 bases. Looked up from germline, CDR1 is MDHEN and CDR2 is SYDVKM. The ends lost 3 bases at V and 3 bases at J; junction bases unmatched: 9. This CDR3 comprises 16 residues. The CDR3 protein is CASSLDGQGLYYGYTF. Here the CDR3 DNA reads TGTGCCAGCAGTTTGGATGGACAGGGTCTTTACTATGGCTACACCTTC.

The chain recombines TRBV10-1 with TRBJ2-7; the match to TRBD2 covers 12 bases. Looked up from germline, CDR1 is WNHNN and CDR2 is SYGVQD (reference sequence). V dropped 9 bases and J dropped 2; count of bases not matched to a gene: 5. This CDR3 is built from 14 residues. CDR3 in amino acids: CARVLAGGPYEQYF. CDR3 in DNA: TGCGCCAGGGTACTAGCGGGAGGCCCCTACGAGCAGTACTTC.

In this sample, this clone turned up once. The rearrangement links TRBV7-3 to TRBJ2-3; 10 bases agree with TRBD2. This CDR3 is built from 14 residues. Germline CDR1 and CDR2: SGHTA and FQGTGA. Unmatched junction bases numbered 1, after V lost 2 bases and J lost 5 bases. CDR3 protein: CASSLVAGGDTQYF. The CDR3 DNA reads TGTGCCAGCAGCTTAGTAGCGGGAGGAGATACGCAGTATTTT.

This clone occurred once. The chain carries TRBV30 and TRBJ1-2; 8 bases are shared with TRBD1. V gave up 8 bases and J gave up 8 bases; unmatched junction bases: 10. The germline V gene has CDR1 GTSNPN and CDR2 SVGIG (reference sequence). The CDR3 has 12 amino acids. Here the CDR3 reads CASRQGMWGYTF. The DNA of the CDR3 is TGTGCCAGTAGACAGGGGATGTGGGGCTACACCTTC.

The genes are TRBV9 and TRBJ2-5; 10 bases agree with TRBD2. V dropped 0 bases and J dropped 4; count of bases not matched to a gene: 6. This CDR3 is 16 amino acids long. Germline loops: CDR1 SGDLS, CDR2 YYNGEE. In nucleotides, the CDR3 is TGTGCCAGCAGCGTAGTTAGCGGGGGGCGGGCAGAGACCCAGTACTTC. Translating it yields CASSVVSGGRAETQYF.

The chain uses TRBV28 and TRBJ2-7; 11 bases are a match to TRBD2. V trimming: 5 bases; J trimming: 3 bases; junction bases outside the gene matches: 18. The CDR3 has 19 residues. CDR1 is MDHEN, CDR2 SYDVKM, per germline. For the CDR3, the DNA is TGTGCCAGCAGTCCCACCCGTCTAGCGGGAGGTCTGCTCGACTACGAGCAGTACTTC. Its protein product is CASSPTRLAGGLLDYEQYF.

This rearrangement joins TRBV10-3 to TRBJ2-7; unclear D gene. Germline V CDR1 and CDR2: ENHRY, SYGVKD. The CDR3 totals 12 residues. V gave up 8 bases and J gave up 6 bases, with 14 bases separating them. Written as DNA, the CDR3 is TGTGCCATCGTGAGCGCCCGAGGCGAGCAGTACTTC. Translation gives CAIVSARGEQYF.

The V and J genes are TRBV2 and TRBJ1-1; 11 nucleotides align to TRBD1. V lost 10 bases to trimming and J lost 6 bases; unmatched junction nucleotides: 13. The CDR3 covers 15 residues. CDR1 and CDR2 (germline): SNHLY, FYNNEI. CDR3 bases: TGTGCCACCACCATTGAGGGACAGGGGGTCGCTGAAGCTTTCTTT. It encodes CATTIEGQGVAEAFF.

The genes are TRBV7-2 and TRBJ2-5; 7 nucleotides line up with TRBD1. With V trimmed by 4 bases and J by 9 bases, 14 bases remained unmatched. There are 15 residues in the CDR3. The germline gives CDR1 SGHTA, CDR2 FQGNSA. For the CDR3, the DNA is TGTGCCAGCAGCTCGACAGGGAGTGGAGTTGAAGCCCAGTACTTC. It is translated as CASSSTGSGVEAQYF. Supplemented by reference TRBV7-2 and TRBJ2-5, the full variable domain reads GAGVSQSPSNKVTEKGKDVELRCDPISGHTALYWYRQSLGQGLEFLIYFQGNSAPDKSGLPSDRFSAERTGGSVSTLTIQRTQQEDSAVYLCASSSTGSGVEAQYFGPGTRLLVL.

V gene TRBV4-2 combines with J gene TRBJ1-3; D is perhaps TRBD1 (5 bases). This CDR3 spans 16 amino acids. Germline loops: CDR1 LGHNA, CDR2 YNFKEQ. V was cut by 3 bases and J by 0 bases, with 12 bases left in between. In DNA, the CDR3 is TGTGCCAGCAGCCAGGCTAATCAGGGCTCTGGAAACACCATATATTTT. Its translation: CASSQANQGSGNTIYF.

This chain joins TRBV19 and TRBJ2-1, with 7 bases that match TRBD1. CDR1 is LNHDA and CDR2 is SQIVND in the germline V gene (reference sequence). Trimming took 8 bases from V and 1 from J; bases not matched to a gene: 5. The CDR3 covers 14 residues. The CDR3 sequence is CASEGTASYNEQFF. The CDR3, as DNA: TGTGCCAGTGAGGGGACAGCATCCTACAATGAGCAGTTCTTC.

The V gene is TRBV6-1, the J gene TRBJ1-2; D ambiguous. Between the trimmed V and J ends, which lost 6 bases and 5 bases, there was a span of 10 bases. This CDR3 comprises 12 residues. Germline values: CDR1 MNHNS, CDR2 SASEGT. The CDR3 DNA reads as TGTGCCAGCAGCCTTTCCCCTTATGGCTACACCTTC. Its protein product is CASSLSPYGYTF.

DNA for the CDR3: TGTGCCAGTAGTATAGATCTTAAGGGGGTTAACTATGGCTACACCTTC. Encoded protein: CASSIDLKGVNYGYTF. The chain uses TRBV19 and TRBJ1-2, with a tentative D call TRBD1 (6 bases). This CDR3 region has 16 residues. V gave up 0 bases and J gave up 1 base, with 12 bases separating them. CDR1 is LNHDA and CDR2 is SQIVND in the germline V gene (reference sequence).

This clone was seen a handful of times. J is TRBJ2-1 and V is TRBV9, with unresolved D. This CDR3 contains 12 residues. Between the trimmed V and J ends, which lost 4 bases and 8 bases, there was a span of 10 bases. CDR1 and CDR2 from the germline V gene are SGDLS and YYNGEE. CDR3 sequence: CASSPGGYEQFF. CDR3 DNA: TGTGCCAGCAGCCCAGGTGGCTATGAGCAGTTCTTC.

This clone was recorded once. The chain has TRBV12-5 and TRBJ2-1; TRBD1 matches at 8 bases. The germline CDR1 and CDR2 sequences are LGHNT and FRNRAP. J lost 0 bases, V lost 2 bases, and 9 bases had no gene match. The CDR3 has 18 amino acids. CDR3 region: CASGLSAGGSSSYNEQFF. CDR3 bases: TGTGCTAGTGGTTTGAGCGCAGGGGGCTCGAGCTCCTACAATGAGCAGTTCTTC.

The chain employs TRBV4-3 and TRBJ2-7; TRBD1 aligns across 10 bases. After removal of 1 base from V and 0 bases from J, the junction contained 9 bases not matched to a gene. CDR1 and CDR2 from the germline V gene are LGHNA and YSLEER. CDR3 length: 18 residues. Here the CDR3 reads CASSQARTGGTGSYEQYF. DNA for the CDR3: TGCGCCAGCAGCCAAGCCCGGACAGGGGGTACAGGCTCCTACGAGCAGTACTTC.

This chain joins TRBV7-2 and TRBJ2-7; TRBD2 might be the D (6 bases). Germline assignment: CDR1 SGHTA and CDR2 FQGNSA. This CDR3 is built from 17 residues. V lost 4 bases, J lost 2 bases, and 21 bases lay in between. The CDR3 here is CASSYSRGTRLAYEQYF. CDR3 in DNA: TGTGCCAGCAGCTATTCCCGGGGGACCCGCTTGGCCTACGAGCAGTACTTC.

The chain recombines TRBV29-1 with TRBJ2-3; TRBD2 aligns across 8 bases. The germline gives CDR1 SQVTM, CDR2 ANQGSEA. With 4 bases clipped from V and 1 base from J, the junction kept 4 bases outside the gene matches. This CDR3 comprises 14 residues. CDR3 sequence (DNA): TGCAGCGTTGTTGTACTAGCGGGCACAGATACGCAGTATTTT. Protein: CSVVVLAGTDTQYF.